The 3 T cell receptor beta chains below all came from one sample that was sequenced in a study of identical twins. TCRdb re-called the 5' RACE reads through MiXCR, storing one row per CDR3 protein. The data hold 450,000 or so distinct CDR3 sequences, with more than 13% observed a single time. These data are also associated with another study on yellow fever vaccine responses in identical twins.

Sequences were obtained from CD4+ T cells sorted from blood. The receptors were sampled from a woman younger than 35 in good health.

This clonotype was detected a few times. The chain combines TRBV28 with TRBJ2-3; 11 nucleotides agree with TRBD2. This CDR3 contains 17 residues. J gave up 0 bases and V 7 bases, and 9 bases lay outside the gene matches. Germline V lookup: CDR1 MDHEN, CDR2 SYDVKM. DNA of the CDR3: TGTGCCAGCATGGGGCTAGCGGGAGGCGGGAGCACAGATACGCAGTATTTT. Encoded protein: CASMGLAGGGSTDTQYF. The entire variable domain, with the rest obtained from reference TRBV28 and TRBJ2-3, is as follows: DVKVTQSSRYLVKRTGEKVFLECVQDMDHENMFWYRQDPGLGLRLIYFSYDVKMKEKGDIPEGYSVSREKKERFSLILESASTNQTSMYLCASMGLAGGGSTDTQYFGPGTRLTVL.

The V call is TRBV6-5, the J call TRBJ2-3; D is unclear. Germline V lookup: CDR1 MNHEY, CDR2 SVGAGI. V was trimmed by 4 bases and J by 2 bases, leaving 10 bases between them. CDR3 length: 14 amino acids. CDR3 sequence reads: CASSFGPYTDTQYF. The CDR3 DNA is TGTGCCAGCAGTTTTGGGCCTTACACAGATACGCAGTATTTT.

This clonotype was seen only a few times. The gene calls are TRBV21-1 and TRBJ2-2. TRBV21-1 is reported as a pseudogene. The CDR3 loop spans 14 amino acids. The CDR3 reads CASSPKERTGELFF. The CDR3 DNA follows: TGTGCCAGCAGCCCAAAGGAGAGAACCGGGGAGCTGTTTTTT.